What follows is one T cell receptor (beta chain) and its context. The antigen remains unidentified. CDR3 length: 15 residues. Per the germline V gene, CDR1 is SEHNR and CDR2 is FQNEAQ (reference sequence). The sample belongs to a study of T cells expressing NK-cell markers. About the study: In the group of eight sequenced donors, seven were HCMV-seropositive and one was seronegative. General study findings and limits: Researchers report these clonotypes also headed the CD3+CD56-NKG2C+ fraction in several donors. The dominant NKG2C+ clonotypes represented roughly 1.0-7.5% of CD8+ T cells in over 5 donors.

Synthesis of TCR beta cDNA relied on 5'RACE template switching carrying UMIs. TCRdb reanalyzed the 5' RACE reads and collapses them to one entry per CDR3 protein, without DNA. The sample has roughly 20,000 distinct CDR3 sequences. V and J are TRBV7-9 and TRBJ2-7; the TCRdb D gene call, TRBD2, has no DNA to confirm it. This TCR came from a man aged 18-69 years in good health. The specimen was blood T cells: a sorted CD56 or NKG2C T cell subset, CD4+ or CD8+ T cells, or bulk PBMC T cells (not recorded which). CDR3 amino acids: CASSSRRAGDYEQYF.